A single sample gave rise to the 8 T cell receptor beta chains below, sequenced in a study of blood T cell repertoires in COVID-19. Profiled with immunoSEQ multiplex PCR; TCRdb holds only in-frame clones, not every one. The table includes about 200,000 clones, approximately 90% detected once. Source material: peripheral blood. These receptors originate from a man over 45 with COVID-19, enrolled during active disease.

This rearrangement joins TRBV21-1 to TRBJ2-3; the table assigns TRBD2, which was not confirmed against the DNA. TRBV21-1 is a documented pseudogene. This CDR3 region has 19 residues. In nucleotides, the CDR3 is TGTGCCAGCAGCAAAGAGAGTGAAGGTAGCGGGAGGGGGGTAGATACGCAGTATTTT. Its protein is CASSKESEGSGRGVDTQYF.

This chain joins TRBV21-1 and TRBJ2-1; whether TRBD1, the table's D call, matches the DNA was not checked. TRBV21-1 represents a pseudogene. This CDR3 comprises 15 residues. CDR3 bases: TGTGCCAGCAGCATGACAGGGTGGTTCTACAATGAGCAGTTCTTC. Amino acids: CASSMTGWFYNEQFF.

The J gene is TRBJ2-3, the V gene TRBV24-1; D might be TRBD2 (8 bases). CDR3 size: 21 residues. The V end was cut by 4 bases, the J end by 0 bases, with 28 bases between. Germline V CDR1 and CDR2: KGHDR, SFDVKD. DNA of the CDR3: TGTGCCACCAGTGAACCTGGACAGGCGGGGGGCGGCATCGCTAGCACAGATACGCAGTATTTT. This gives the protein CATSEPGQAGGGIASTDTQYF.

This clone was counted between two and nine times. The rearrangement links TRBV4-2 to TRBJ1-6; possibly TRBD1 for D (6 bases). The CDR3 runs to 17 residues. Trimming cost V 0 bases and J 10 bases, with 19 bases left between them. The germline gives CDR1 LGHNA, CDR2 YNFKEQ. CDR3 protein: CASSQETRGGFDSPLHF. The DNA of the CDR3 is TGTGCCAGCAGCCAAGAAACAAGGGGGGGATTTGACTCACCCCTCCACTTT.

In its sample, this clone was seen once. The V and J genes are TRBV6-4 and TRBJ2-3, with TRBD2 matching 13 bases. V trimming: 7 bases; J trimming: 2 bases; junction bases outside the gene matches: 6. Germline CDR1 reads MRHNA; CDR2 reads SNTAGT. CDR3 size: 16 residues. Here the CDR3 reads CASNQGLAGHTDTQYF. The CDR3 nucleotides are TGTGCCAGCAACCAGGGACTAGCGGGGCACACAGATACGCAGTATTTT.

This chain connects TRBV9 to TRBJ1-2; D remains unclear. The germline V gene encodes CDR1 SGDLS and CDR2 YYNGEE. The CDR3 consists of 18 residues. The ends were cut back, 0 bases at V and 0 bases at J, with 18 bases in the middle. The CDR3 reads CASSVEAAGERANYGYTF. The CDR3 bases are TGTGCCAGCAGCGTAGAGGCGGCAGGCGAGAGGGCTAACTATGGCTACACCTTC. The entire variable domain, with the rest obtained from reference TRBV9 and TRBJ1-2, is as follows: DSGVTQTPKHLITATGQRVTLRCSPRSGDLSVYWYQQSLDQGLQFLIQYYNGEERAKGNILERFSAQQFPDLHSELNLSSLELGDSALYFCASSVEAAGERANYGYTFGSGTRLTVV.

This rearrangement joins TRBV7-3 to TRBJ2-3; D remains unclear. Trimming pared 0 bases from V and 6 bases from J, leaving 13 bases between. CDR3 length: 15 amino acids. Germline V gene data show CDR1 as SGHTA and CDR2 as FQGTGA. In nucleotides, the CDR3 is TGTGCCAGCAGCTTAACGTTGACCCACGGGGATACGCAGTATTTT. This encodes CASSLTLTHGDTQYF.

The V gene is TRBV5-5, the J gene TRBJ1-3; 7 positions match TRBD1. The V segment lost 4 bases and the J segment 0 bases; nucleotides outside the gene matches: 7. CDR3 length equals 16 residues. Germline CDR1 reads SGHKS; CDR2 reads YYEKEE (reference sequence). This CDR3 reads CASSGGAGGSGNTIYF. CDR3 nucleotide sequence: TGTGCCAGCAGCGGGGGCGCAGGGGGCTCTGGAAACACCATATATTTT.